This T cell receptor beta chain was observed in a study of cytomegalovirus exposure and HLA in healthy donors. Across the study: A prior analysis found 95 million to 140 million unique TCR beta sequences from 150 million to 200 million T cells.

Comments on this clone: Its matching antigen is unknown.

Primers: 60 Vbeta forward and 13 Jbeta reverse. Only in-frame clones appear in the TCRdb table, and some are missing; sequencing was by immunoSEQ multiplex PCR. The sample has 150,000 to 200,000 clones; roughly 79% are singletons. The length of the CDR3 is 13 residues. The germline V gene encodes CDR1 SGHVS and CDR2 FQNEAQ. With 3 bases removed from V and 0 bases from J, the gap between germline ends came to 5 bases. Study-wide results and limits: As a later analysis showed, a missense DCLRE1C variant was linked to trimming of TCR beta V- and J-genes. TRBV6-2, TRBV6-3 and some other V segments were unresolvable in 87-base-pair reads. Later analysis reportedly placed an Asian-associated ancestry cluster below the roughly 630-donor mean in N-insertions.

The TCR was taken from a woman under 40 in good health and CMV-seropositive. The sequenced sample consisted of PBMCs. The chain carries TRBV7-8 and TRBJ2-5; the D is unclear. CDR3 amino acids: CASSFRDQETQYF. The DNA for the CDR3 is TGTGCCAGCAGCTTCCGGGACCAAGAGACCCAGTACTTC.